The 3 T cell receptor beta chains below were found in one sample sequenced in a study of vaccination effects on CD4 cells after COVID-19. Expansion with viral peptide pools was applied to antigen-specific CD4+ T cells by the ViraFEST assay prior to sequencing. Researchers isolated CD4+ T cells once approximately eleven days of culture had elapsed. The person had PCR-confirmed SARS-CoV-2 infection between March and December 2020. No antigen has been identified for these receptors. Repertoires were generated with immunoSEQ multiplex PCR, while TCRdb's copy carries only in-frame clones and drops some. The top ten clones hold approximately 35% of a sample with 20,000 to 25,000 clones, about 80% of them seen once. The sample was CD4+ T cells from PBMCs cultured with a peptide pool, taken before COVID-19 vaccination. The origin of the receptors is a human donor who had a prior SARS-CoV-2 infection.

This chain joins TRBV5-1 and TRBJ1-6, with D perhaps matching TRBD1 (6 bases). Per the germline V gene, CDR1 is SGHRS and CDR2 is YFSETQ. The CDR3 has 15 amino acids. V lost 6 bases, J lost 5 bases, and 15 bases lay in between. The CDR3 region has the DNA TGCGCCAGCACCGCACAGGGTTCAAATAATTCACCCCTCCACTTT. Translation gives CASTAQGSNNSPLHF.

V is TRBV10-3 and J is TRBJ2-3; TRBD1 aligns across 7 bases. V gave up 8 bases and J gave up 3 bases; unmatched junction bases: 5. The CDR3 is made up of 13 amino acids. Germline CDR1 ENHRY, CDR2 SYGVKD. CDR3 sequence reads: CAIGAQGTDTQYF. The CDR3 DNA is TGTGCCATCGGAGCACAGGGGACAGATACGCAGTATTTT.

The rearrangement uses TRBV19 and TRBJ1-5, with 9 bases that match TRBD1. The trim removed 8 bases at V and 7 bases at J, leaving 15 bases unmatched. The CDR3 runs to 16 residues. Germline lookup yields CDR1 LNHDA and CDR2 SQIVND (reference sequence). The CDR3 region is CASQGLGQGTGQPQHF. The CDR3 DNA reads TGTGCCAGTCAAGGTCTAGGACAGGGGACAGGACAGCCCCAGCATTTT.